In this sample, the clone carrying this T cell receptor (beta chain) turned up a few times. Antigen specificity is unknown. Germline-derived CDR1 and CDR2 are SEHNR and FQNEAQ (reference sequence). The V gene lost 3 bases and the J gene lost 2 bases, with 14 bases spanning the gap. There are 15 residues in the CDR3. The sample belongs to a study of blood T cells in healthy people across ages. Next came a second PCR, run for roughly 6 to 11 cycles, which used a sample-barcoded 5' primer along with a J-beta primer mix. One entry per CDR3 protein results from TCRdb running MiXCR on the 5' RACE reads. The repertoire includes roughly 1,100,000 distinct CDR3 sequences, 20% to 25% of them detected once, and approximately 0.71% sits in the top ten. General observations from the study: When set beside aged donors, long-lived donors presented more naive CD4+ cells and higher diversity.

These data also formed part of another study, on T cells of mothers and their children.

The sample was blood. The chain carries TRBV7-9 and TRBJ2-7; a possible D gene is TRBD2 (6 bases). The receptor's source is a girl aged 2 to 9 in good health. The CDR3 DNA follows: TGTGCCAGCAGCTTGACGGGACTCCCTACCTACGAGCAGTACTTC. Protein: CASSLTGLPTYEQYF.